One sample yielded the 9 T cell receptor beta chains listed below, sequenced in a study of shared clonotypes between healthy human individuals. Naive-designated CD8 cells lacked CD45RO, were positively enriched for CCR7, and omitted terminally differentiated effector memory CD45RA+ cells. Measured with immunoSEQ multiplex PCR; TCRdb has only the in-frame clones, and not every one. Of about 2 million clones listed, about 95% are singletons. Sequenced sample: naive CD8+ T cells sorted from blood. Every receptor here comes from a young man in good health.

The chain carries TRBV6-5 and TRBJ1-3, with TRBD1 as a possible D gene (5 bases). The CDR3 runs 11 residues. Germline CDR1 reads MNHEY; CDR2 reads SVGAGI. Trimming took off 11 bases at V and 7 bases at J, with 12 bases between the two ends. CDR3: CAVRDGNTIYF. The CDR3 DNA reads as TGTGCCGTCAGGGATGGGAACACCATATATTTT.

This sequence joins TRBV15 and TRBJ1-1; D possibly corresponds to TRBD1 (5 bases). Germline lookup yields CDR1 LNHNV and CDR2 YYDKDF (reference sequence). The CDR3 extends over 14 amino acids. V lost 3 bases and J 6 bases, leaving 14 bases between the germline ends. CDR3 region: CATSSRDEASEAFF. CDR3 sequence (DNA): TGTGCCACCAGCAGTCGGGACGAGGCTTCTGAAGCTTTCTTT.

This clone occurred once. Other DNA sequences of this sample code for an identical CDR3. V is TRBV19 and J is TRBJ2-7, with D possibly being TRBD1 (6 bases). Germline V gene data show CDR1 as LNHDA and CDR2 as SQIVND (reference sequence). V was clipped by 3 bases and J by 1 base, with 10 bases between them. The CDR3 sequence is 14 residues long. The CDR3: CASSIIQGSYEQYF. The CDR3 DNA sequence: TGTGCCAGTAGTATTATCCAGGGGTCCTACGAGCAGTACTTC.

This clone appeared once. The V call is TRBV10-3, the J call TRBJ2-7, with D perhaps TRBD2 (6 bases). The length of the CDR3 is 15 residues. CDR1 ENHRY and CDR2 SYGVKD come from the germline V gene. V was cut by 7 bases and J by 5 bases, with 21 bases left in between. The CDR3 DNA reads as TGTGCCATCAATGAACGGGACTCCTTTTTAAACGAGCAGTACTTC. This gives the protein CAINERDSFLNEQYF.

The rearrangement joins TRBV28 to TRBJ2-1, with 9 bases matching TRBD1. Germline loops: CDR1 MDHEN, CDR2 SYDVKM. V was pared by 8 bases and J by 2 bases, with 4 bases of the junction left unmatched. The CDR3 extends over 14 amino acids. CDR3 in DNA: TGTGCCAGCGGGGGACAGGGAGCCTACAATGAGCAGTTCTTC. As protein: CASGGQGAYNEQFF.

With respect to this clone: Distinct nucleotide sequences in the sample also encode this CDR3. J is TRBJ2-7 and V is TRBV5-4, with 10 bases lining up with TRBD1. Germline V gene lookup returns CDR1 SGHNT and CDR2 YYREEE (reference sequence). J gave up 2 bases and V 2 bases, and 1 base lay outside the gene matches. This CDR3 region has 14 residues. The CDR3 DNA reads as TGTGCCAGCAGCTTCGGGACAGGGGCCTACGAGCAGTACTTC. Its protein product is CASSFGTGAYEQYF.

DNA for the CDR3: TGTGCCTGGGGACAGGGGTTCACAGATACGCAGTATTTT. It is translated as CAWGQGFTDTQYF. V usage is TRBV30 and J usage is TRBJ2-3; 9 bases are a match to TRBD1. The germline V gene encodes CDR1 GTSNPN and CDR2 SVGIG (reference sequence). Germline trimming cut 5 bases from V and 2 bases from J; bases unmatched to any gene: 2. The CDR3 contains 13 residues. Variable domain in full (rest from reference TRBV30 and TRBJ2-3): SQTIHQWPATLVQPVGSPLSLECTVEGTSNPNLYWYRQAAGRGLQLLFYSVGIGQISSEVPQNLSASRPQDRQFILSSKKLLLSDSGFYLCAWGQGFTDTQYFGPGTRLTVL.

The gene calls are TRBV27 and TRBJ2-7; D call uncertain. Trimming took off 4 bases at V and 6 bases at J, with 10 bases between the two ends. The CDR3 sequence is 12 residues long. CDR1 and CDR2 (germline): MNHEY, SMNVEV (reference sequence). Here the CDR3 reads CASSSTLGEQYF. As DNA, the CDR3 is TGTGCCAGCAGTTCAACCTTAGGCGAGCAGTACTTC.

The rearrangement joins TRBV2 to TRBJ2-5; the D is unclear. From germline, CDR1 is SNHLY and CDR2 FYNNEI. The CDR3 length is 14 residues. The germline V and J ends were trimmed by 3 bases and 0 bases, with 8 bases remaining between them. The chain's CDR3 is CASSEYKYQETQYF. The CDR3 DNA reads TGTGCCAGCAGTGAGTACAAGTACCAAGAGACCCAGTACTTC.